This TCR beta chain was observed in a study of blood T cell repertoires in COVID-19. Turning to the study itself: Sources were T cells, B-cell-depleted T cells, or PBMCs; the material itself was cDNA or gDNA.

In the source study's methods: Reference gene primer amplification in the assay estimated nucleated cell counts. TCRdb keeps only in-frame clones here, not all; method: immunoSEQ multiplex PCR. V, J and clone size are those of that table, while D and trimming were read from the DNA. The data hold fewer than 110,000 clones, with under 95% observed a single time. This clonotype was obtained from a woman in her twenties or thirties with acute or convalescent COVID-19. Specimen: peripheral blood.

This CDR3 reads CASSREGVHTDTQYF. In DNA, the CDR3 is TGTGCCAGCAGCCGCGAGGGGGTTCACACAGATACGCAGTATTTT. V gene TRBV9 combines with J gene TRBJ2-3; D is possibly TRBD1 (6 bases). CDR3 length: 15 residues. V was pared by 4 bases and J by 2 bases, with 14 bases between. Germline CDR1 and CDR2: SGDLS and YYNGEE.